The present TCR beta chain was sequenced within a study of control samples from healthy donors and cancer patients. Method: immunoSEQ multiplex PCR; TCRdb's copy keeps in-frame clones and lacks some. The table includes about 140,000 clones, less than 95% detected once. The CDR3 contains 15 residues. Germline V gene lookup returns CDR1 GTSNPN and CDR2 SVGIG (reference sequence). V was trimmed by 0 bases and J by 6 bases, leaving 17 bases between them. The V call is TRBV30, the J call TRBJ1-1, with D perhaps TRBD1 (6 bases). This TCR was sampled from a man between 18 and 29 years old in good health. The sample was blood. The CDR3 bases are TGTGCCTGGAGTGTACGGGCAGGGGTAAGGGCTGAAGCTTTCTTT. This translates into CAWSVRAGVRAEAFF.